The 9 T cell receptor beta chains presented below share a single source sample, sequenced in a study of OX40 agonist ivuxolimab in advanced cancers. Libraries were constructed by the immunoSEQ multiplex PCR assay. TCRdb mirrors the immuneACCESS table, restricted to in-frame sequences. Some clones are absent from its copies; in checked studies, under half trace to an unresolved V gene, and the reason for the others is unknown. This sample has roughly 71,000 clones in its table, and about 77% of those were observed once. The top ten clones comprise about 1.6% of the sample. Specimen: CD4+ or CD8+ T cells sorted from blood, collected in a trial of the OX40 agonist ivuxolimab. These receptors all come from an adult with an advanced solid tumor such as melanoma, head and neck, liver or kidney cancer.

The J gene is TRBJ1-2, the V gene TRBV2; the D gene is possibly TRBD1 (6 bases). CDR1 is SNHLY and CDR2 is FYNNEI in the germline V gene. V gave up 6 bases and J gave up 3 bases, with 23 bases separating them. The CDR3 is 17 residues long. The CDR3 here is CASSIQRGAQGYYGYTF. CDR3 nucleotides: TGTGCCAGCAGCATCCAAAGGGGGGCCCAGGGGTACTATGGCTACACCTTC.

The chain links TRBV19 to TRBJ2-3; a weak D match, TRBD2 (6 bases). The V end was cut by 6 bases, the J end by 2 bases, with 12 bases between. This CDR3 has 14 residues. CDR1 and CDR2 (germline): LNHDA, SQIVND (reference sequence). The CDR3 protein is CASSAGEVTDTQYF. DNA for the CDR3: TGTGCCAGTAGCGCCGGGGAGGTCACAGATACGCAGTATTTT.

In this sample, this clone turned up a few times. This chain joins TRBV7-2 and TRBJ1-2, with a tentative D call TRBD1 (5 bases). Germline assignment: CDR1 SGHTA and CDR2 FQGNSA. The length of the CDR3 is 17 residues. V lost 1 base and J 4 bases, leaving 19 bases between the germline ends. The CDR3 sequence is CASSLDAGLRYGYGYTF. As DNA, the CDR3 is TGTGCCAGCAGCTTAGACGCGGGGCTGCGGTACGGCTATGGCTACACCTTC.

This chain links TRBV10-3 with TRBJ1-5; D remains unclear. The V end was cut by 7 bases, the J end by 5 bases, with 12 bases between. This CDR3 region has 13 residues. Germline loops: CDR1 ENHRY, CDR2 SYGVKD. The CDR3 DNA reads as TGTGCCATCACTGGGAACAGAGATCAGCCCCAGCATTTT. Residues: CAITGNRDQPQHF.

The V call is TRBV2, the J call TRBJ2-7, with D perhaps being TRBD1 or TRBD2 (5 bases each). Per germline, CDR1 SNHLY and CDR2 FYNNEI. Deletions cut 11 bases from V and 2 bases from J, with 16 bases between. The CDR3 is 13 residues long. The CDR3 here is CAGNRDVAYEQYF. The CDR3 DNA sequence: TGTGCCGGAAACCGGGACGTGGCCTACGAGCAGTACTTC.

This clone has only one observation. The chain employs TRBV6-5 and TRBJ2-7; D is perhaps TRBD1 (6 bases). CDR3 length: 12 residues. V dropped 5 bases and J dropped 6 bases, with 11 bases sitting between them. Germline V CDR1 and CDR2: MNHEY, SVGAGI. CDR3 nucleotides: TGTGCCAGCAGTCAACAGGGAATCGAGCAGTACTTC. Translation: CASSQQGIEQYF.

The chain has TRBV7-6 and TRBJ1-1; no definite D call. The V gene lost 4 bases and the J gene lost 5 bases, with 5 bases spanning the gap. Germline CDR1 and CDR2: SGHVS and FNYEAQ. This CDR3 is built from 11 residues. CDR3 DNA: TGTGCCAGCAGCTCCCGGACTGAAGCTTTCTTT. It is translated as CASSSRTEAFF.

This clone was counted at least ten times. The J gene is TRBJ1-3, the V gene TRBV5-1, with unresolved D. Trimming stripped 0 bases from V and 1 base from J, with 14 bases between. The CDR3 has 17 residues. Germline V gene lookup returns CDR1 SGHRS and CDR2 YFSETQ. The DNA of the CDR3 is TGCGCCAGCAGCTTGGATCCCATGGGGTTTTCTGGAAACACCATATATTTT. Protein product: CASSLDPMGFSGNTIYF.

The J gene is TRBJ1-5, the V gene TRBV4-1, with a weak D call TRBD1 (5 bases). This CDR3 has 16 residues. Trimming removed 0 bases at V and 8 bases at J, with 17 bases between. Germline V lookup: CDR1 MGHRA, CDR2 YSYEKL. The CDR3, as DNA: TGCGCCAGCAGCCAAGACAGGGCAGCGACGAGGGAGCCCCAGCATTTT. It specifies CASSQDRAATREPQHF.